Following are 22 T cell receptor beta chains from one sample sequenced in a study of blood T cell repertoires in COVID-19. Libraries were prepared by immunoSEQ multiplex PCR; TCRdb keeps only in-frame clonotypes and omits some of them. The sample gives roughly 420,000 clones, around 87% of which show up once; about 0.89% is in the top ten. The specimen sequenced was PBMCs or T cells enriched from blood (not recorded which). All receptors come from a woman in her twenties or thirties with acute COVID-19.

The rearrangement joins TRBV15 to TRBJ1-1, with TRBD1 matching 7 bases. Germline V CDR1 and CDR2: LNHNV, YYDKDF (reference sequence). This CDR3 is 15 amino acids long. The V segment lost 1 base and the J segment 0 bases; nucleotides outside the gene matches: 2. DNA of the CDR3: TGTGCCACCAGCAGAGGACAGGGAGTGAACACTGAAGCTTTCTTT. Its translation: CATSRGQGVNTEAFF.

The rearrangement links TRBV5-4 to TRBJ2-3; D not resolved. This CDR3 contains 12 residues. Germline CDR1 reads SGHNT; CDR2 reads YYREEE (reference sequence). V lost 0 bases, J lost 9 bases, and 8 bases lay in between. CDR3 region: CASSLALGTQYF. The CDR3 nucleotides read TGTGCCAGCAGCTTGGCCCTAGGAACGCAGTATTTT.

This clone was seen only a few times. This chain connects TRBV30 to TRBJ2-3; 10 bases fit TRBD2. The V gene end was trimmed by 2 bases and the J gene end by 3 bases; junction bases not matched to a gene: 5. The CDR3 loop spans 15 amino acids. In germline, CDR1 is GTSNPN, CDR2 SVGIG (reference sequence). CDR3 amino acids: CAWSLLSGGTDTQYF. CDR3 coding DNA: TGTGCCTGGAGTCTTCTTAGCGGGGGGACAGATACGCAGTATTTT.

V usage is TRBV5-6 and J usage is TRBJ1-3; TRBD1 might be the D (5 bases). V lost 4 bases, J lost 3 bases, and 14 bases lay in between. Germline V gene data show CDR1 as SGHDT and CDR2 as YYEEEE. This CDR3 has 15 residues. As DNA, the CDR3 is TGTGCCAGCAGCCAGGGTGGGGTTGGTGGAAACACCATATATTTT. It encodes CASSQGGVGGNTIYF.

Written as DNA, the CDR3 is TGTGCCACCAGTTCTATTCGGGCGGGTCTTAGCACCGGGGAGCTGTTTTTT. Amino acids: CATSSIRAGLSTGELFF. The chain uses TRBV24-1 and TRBJ2-2; D may be TRBD2 (5 bases). Germline V lookup: CDR1 KGHDR, CDR2 SFDVKD. The CDR3 runs to 17 residues. Trimming removed 6 bases from V and 4 bases from J, with 20 bases in between.

V is TRBV19 and J is TRBJ1-5; 8 bases agree with TRBD1. The CDR3 totals 19 residues. The germline V gene has CDR1 LNHDA and CDR2 SQIVND (reference sequence). Trimming took 0 bases from V and 6 from J; bases not matched to a gene: 16. Written as DNA, the CDR3 is TGTGCCAGTAGTATAGACCCGTTCAGGGGGCTGGTAGTAGGTCAGCCCCAGCATTTT. Translated: CASSIDPFRGLVVGQPQHF.

J is TRBJ2-2 and V is TRBV5-6; 9 nucleotides match TRBD1. Per the germline V gene, CDR1 is SGHDT and CDR2 is YYEEEE. The CDR3 covers 14 residues. Germline trimming cut 3 bases from V and 5 bases from J; bases unmatched to any gene: 2. CDR3 loop: CASSSGTGTGELFF. The CDR3 nucleotides read TGTGCCAGCAGCTCCGGGACAGGGACCGGGGAGCTGTTTTTT.

As to this clone: Other nucleotide sequences in the sample specify the same CDR3. CDR3 region: CASSVGGSYEQYF. Written as DNA, the CDR3 is TGTGCCAGCAGCGTAGGAGGCAGCTACGAGCAGTACTTC. The rearrangement joins TRBV9 to TRBJ2-7; D not resolved. This CDR3 spans 13 amino acids. The V gene's germline CDR1 is SGDLS and CDR2 YYNGEE. Between the trimmed V and J ends, which lost 0 bases and 3 bases, there was a span of 7 bases. Full variable domain (rest looked up from reference TRBV9 and TRBJ2-7): DSGVTQTPKHLITATGQRVTLRCSPRSGDLSVYWYQQSLDQGLQFLIQYYNGEERAKGNILERFSAQQFPDLHSELNLSSLELGDSALYFCASSVGGSYEQYFGPGTRLTVT.

The chain recombines TRBV21-1 with TRBJ1-5. TRBV21-1 is annotated as a pseudogene. CDR3 size: 16 residues. The CDR3 sequence: CASSKRAAYSNQPQHF. CDR3 bases: TGTGCCAGCAGCAAGAGGGCCGCGTATAGCAATCAGCCCCAGCATTTT.

The J gene is TRBJ2-5, the V gene TRBV2, with a tentative D call TRBD2 (6 bases). Between the trimmed V and J ends, which lost 4 bases and 5 bases, there was a span of 14 bases. The CDR3 loop spans 14 amino acids. Germline CDR1 and CDR2: SNHLY and FYNNEI. CDR3 sequence (DNA): TGTGCCAGCAGTGTTCGACTAGGAGGTGAGACCCAGTACTTC. Translated: CASSVRLGGETQYF.

The chain couples TRBV7-2 to TRBJ2-1; the D is unclear. CDR1 is SGHTA, CDR2 FQGNSA, per germline. Trimming left V 1 base short and J 8 bases short, with 3 bases between. The CDR3 sequence is 11 residues long. The CDR3 spells CASSLVYEQFF. CDR3 in DNA: TGTGCCAGCAGCTTAGTCTATGAGCAGTTCTTC.

The rearrangement uses TRBV28 and TRBJ1-6; 9 bases are a match to TRBD1. The CDR3 consists of 14 residues. Germline V gene data show CDR1 as MDHEN and CDR2 as SYDVKM. V gave up 3 bases and J gave up 10 bases; unmatched junction bases: 4. CDR3 sequence (DNA): TGTGCCAGCAGTTTGGGTACAGGGGGCTCACCCCTCCACTTT. Translated: CASSLGTGGSPLHF.

The chain recombines TRBV29-1 with TRBJ1-6; 10 nucleotides align to TRBD1. The CDR3 contains 13 residues. The germline V gene encodes CDR1 SQVTM and CDR2 ANQGSEA. V shed 4 bases, J shed 9 bases, and the junction held 3 bases outside the gene matches. As DNA, the CDR3 is TGCAGCGTTGGACAGGGGGCAGGTTCACCCCTCCACTTT. It encodes CSVGQGAGSPLHF.

The chain recombines TRBV23-1 with TRBJ2-5; D unclear. TRBV23-1 is marked as an open reading frame, function uncertain. V was shortened by 2 bases and J by 5 bases, with 12 bases between the two germline ends. The CDR3 covers 14 residues. DNA of the CDR3: TGCGCCAGCAGTCAACAGGTATCGTGGGAGACCCAGTACTTC. Amino acids: CASSQQVSWETQYF.

The chain joins TRBV12-5 to TRBJ1-5, with a possible D match to TRBD1 (5 bases). This CDR3 region has 16 residues. Germline CDR1 LGHNT, CDR2 FRNRAP. The V and J ends lost 5 bases and 0 bases respectively, with 14 bases between them. DNA of the CDR3: TGTGCTAGTGGTCCATACAGGCCCTATAGCAATCAGCCCCAGCATTTT. It translates to CASGPYRPYSNQPQHF.

The chain links TRBV6-1 to TRBJ2-3; no reliable D call. Trimming removed 3 bases from V and 1 base from J, with 14 bases in between. The CDR3 covers 16 residues. Germline V gene lookup returns CDR1 MNHNS and CDR2 SASEGT. The CDR3, as DNA: TGTGCCAGCAGTGAGCCCCTTACCAGGCGCACAGATACGCAGTATTTT. The encoded protein is CASSEPLTRRTDTQYF.

The chain employs TRBV5-5 and TRBJ1-6; D not certain. CDR1 and CDR2 from the germline V gene are SGHKS and YYEKEE (reference sequence). CDR3 length: 19 amino acids. The V end lost 1 base, the J end lost 2 bases, and 19 bases lay between the germline ends. CDR3: CASSLFDSEGFTYNSPLHF. CDR3 in DNA: TGTGCCAGCAGCTTGTTTGACTCGGAAGGTTTCACCTATAATTCACCCCTCCACTTT. The full variable domain, completed using reference TRBV5-5 and TRBJ1-6, is DAGVTQSPTHLIKTRGQQVTLRCSPISGHKSVSWYQQVLGQGPQFIFQYYEKEERGRGNFPDRFSARQFPNYSSELNVNALLLGDSALYLCASSLFDSEGFTYNSPLHFGNGTRLTVT.

The chain recombines TRBV12-5 with TRBJ2-5, with 13 bases aligning to TRBD2. There are 15 residues in the CDR3. The ends lost 6 bases at V and 2 bases at J; junction bases unmatched: 3. Germline CDR1 and CDR2: LGHNT and FRNRAP. CDR3 bases: TGTGCTAGTGGCAGACTAGCGGGGGGTCAAGAGACCCAGTACTTC. Translation gives CASGRLAGGQETQYF.

This chain uses TRBV20-1 with TRBJ2-5; no definite D call. Trimming took 0 bases from V and 7 from J, leaving 6 bases between them. Germline CDR1 is DFQATT and CDR2 is SNEGSKA (reference sequence). The length of the CDR3 is 11 residues. For the CDR3, the DNA is TGCAGTGCTAGAGAGAGTGCGACCCAGTACTTC. Translated: CSARESATQYF.

Remarks on this clone: One end of the junction is discordant with germline, which a read error may explain. The V call is TRBV6-5, the J call TRBJ1-1, with D unresolved. The V gene's germline CDR1 is MNHEY and CDR2 SVGAGI. This CDR3 is 15 amino acids long. The CDR3 region has the DNA TGTGCCAGCAGATACTACGAGGGCGATGGGGCTGAAGCTTTCTTT. Protein product: CASRYYEGDGAEAFF.

The chain combines TRBV6-5 with TRBJ1-6, with a tentative D call TRBD1 (6 bases). CDR3 size: 13 residues. V lost 9 bases and J lost 7, with 13 bases in between. The germline CDR1 and CDR2 sequences are MNHEY and SVGAGI. The CDR3 nucleotides are TGTGCCAGAGGGGGTGCGCGGAATTCACCCCTCCACTTT. Protein sequence: CARGGARNSPLHF.

This rearrangement joins TRBV2 to TRBJ1-4; TRBD1 is a possible D gene (6 bases). Germline CDR1 is SNHLY and CDR2 is FYNNEI. The CDR3 is made up of 15 amino acids. V gave up 2 bases and J gave up 5 bases, with 12 bases separating them. The CDR3 is CASSELQGWNEKLFF. The CDR3 DNA is TGTGCCAGCAGTGAATTACAGGGCTGGAATGAAAAACTGTTTTTT.